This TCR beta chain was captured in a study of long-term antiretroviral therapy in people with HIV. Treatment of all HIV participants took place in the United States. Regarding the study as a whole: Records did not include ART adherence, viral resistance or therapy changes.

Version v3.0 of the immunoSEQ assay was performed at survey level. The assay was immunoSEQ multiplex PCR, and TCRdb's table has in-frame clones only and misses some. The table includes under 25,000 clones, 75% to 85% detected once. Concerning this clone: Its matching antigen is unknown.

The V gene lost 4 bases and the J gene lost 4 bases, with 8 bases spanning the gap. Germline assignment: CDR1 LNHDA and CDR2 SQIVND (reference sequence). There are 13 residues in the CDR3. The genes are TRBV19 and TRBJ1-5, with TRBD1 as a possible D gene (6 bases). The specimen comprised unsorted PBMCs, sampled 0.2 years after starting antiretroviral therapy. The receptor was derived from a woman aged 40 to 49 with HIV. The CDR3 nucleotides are TGTGCCAGTAGTAGTACAGGGAATCAGCCCCAGCATTTT. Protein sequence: CASSSTGNQPQHF.